This T cell receptor (beta chain) was sequenced during a study of blood T cell repertoires in COVID-19. Study details: Specimens from acute and convalescent COVID-19 originated in the United States, Italy and Spain. Nucleic acid was either cDNA or gDNA, and it came from T cells, B-cell-depleted T cells, or PBMCs.

Study processing details: By means of reference gene primer amplification, nucleated cell counts were estimated. Generated by immunoSEQ multiplex PCR, the TCRdb table keeps only in-frame clones and is missing some. That table gives V, J and clone size, and the DNA gave D and trimming. The sample has around 620,000 clones, about 87% seen once. V shed 6 bases and J 2 bases; nucleotides not matched to a gene: 13. The CDR3 extends over 17 amino acids. Germline V CDR1 and CDR2: MDHEN, SYDVKM. This TCR was sampled from a woman aged 18-29 years with acute or convalescent COVID-19. The sequenced sample was peripheral blood. This sequence joins TRBV28 and TRBJ1-2, with 9 positions matching TRBD1. Here the CDR3 DNA reads TGTGCCAGCAGCCCCGCGGGACAGGGTATATCGAACTATGGCTACACCTTC. Its translation is CASSPAGQGISNYGYTF.